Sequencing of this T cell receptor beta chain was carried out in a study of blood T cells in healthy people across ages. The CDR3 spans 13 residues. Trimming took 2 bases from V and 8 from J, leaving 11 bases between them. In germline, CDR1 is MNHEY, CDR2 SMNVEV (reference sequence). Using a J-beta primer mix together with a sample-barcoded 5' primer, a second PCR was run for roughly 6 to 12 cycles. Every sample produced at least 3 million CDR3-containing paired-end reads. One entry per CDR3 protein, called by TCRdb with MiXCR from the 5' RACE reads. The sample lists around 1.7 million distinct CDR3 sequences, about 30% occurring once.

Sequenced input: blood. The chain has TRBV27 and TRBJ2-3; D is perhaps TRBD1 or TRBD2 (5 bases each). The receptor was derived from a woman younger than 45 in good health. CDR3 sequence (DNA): TGTGCCAGCAGTTTAAGGAAGGGGAGTACGCAGTATTTT. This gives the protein CASSLRKGSTQYF.